This T cell receptor beta chain was sequenced for a study of blood T cell repertoires in COVID-19. The data were produced by immunoSEQ multiplex PCR, yet TCRdb's version contains in-frame clones alone and is incomplete. The data hold hundreds of thousands of clones, with around 82% observed a single time. Sequences were obtained from peripheral blood. The origin of this receptor is a woman in her 50s with acute or convalescent COVID-19.

The CDR3 nucleotides are TGCGCCAGCAGCTTGACGGCAACTAATGAAAAACTGTTTTTT. This translates into CASSLTATNEKLFF. The chain links TRBV5-1 to TRBJ1-4; D gene unclear. V lost 1 base and J 0 bases, leaving 4 bases between the germline ends. The CDR3 extends over 14 amino acids. Per germline, CDR1 SGHRS and CDR2 YFSETQ.